The sequence of this T cell receptor (beta chain) was determined in a study of regulatory T cells in long-lasting Graves disease. The germline V gene has CDR1 MNHEY and CDR2 SVGAGI. Between the trimmed V and J ends, which lost 3 bases and 5 bases, there was a span of 10 bases. The CDR3 length is 13 residues. This clonotype appeared many times. Its antigen is not known. Time point defined: newly diagnosed GD, antithyroid drugs for less than 3 months. From PBMCs, RNA was extracted and then used to make the TCR library. The source of the patients was an endocrinology department in Xi'an, China. Relying on iRepertoire HTBI primers and Arm-PCR of CDR3 regions, the team built TCR beta libraries. TCRdb itself ran the multiplex PCR reads through MiXCR, one entry per CDR3 protein. The sample consists of approximately 460,000 distinct CDR3 sequences, roughly 15% of them appearing once. Study conclusions and caveats: Because few samples were included, accuracy may have been lower.

This sample also appeared in a second study, on T cells in Graves' hyperthyroidism and ophthalmopathy. Turning to that study: With a median lead of around 5.9 months before onset, the model predicted ophthalmopathy.

This chain uses TRBV6-5 with TRBJ1-1; D call uncertain. The TCR comes from a woman in her twenties or thirties with Graves disease. Material: peripheral blood mononuclear cells (PBMCs), obtained at new diagnosis, from a patient treated with antithyroid drugs. CDR3 loop: CASSYTLGTEAFF. The CDR3 nucleotides read TGTGCCAGCAGTTATACATTAGGGACTGAAGCTTTCTTT.